The 2 T cell receptor beta chains below were found in one sample sequenced in a study of blood T cell repertoires in COVID-19. Repertoires were generated with immunoSEQ multiplex PCR, while TCRdb's copy carries only in-frame clones and drops some. This sample carries hundreds of thousands of clones, 89% of them seen once, and the ten largest clones take approximately 4.7%. The sample comprised PBMCs or T cells enriched from blood (not recorded which). Receptor source: a man between 60 and 70 years old who had recovered from COVID-19.

V gene TRBV2 combines with J gene TRBJ2-4; 7 nucleotides line up with TRBD1. CDR3 length: 15 residues. Germline CDR1 SNHLY, CDR2 FYNNEI. The junction had 10 bases not matched to a gene; V was cut back by 6 bases and J by 5 bases. CDR3: CASRRQGNVQNIQYF. As DNA, the CDR3 is TGTGCCAGCAGGCGACAGGGAAATGTTCAAAACATTCAGTACTTC. The full variable domain, in which reference TRBV2 and TRBJ2-4 provide the parts outside the CDR3, is EPEVTQTPSHQVTQMGQEVILRCVPISNHLYFYWYRQILGQKVEFLVSFYNNEISEKSEIFDDQFSVERPDGSNFTLKIRSTKLEDSAMYFCASRRQGNVQNIQYFGAGTRLSVL.

This chain uses TRBV5-1 with TRBJ2-2; 7 nucleotides match TRBD1. With V trimmed by 6 bases and J by 3 bases, 5 bases remained unmatched. CDR1 and CDR2 from the germline V gene are SGHRS and YFSETQ. This CDR3 region has 14 residues. This CDR3 reads CASTNTGDTGELFF. CDR3 DNA sequence: TGCGCCAGCACAAATACAGGGGACACCGGGGAGCTGTTTTTT.